The 32 T cell receptor beta chains below come from one sample, sequenced in a study of post-analysis software for immune sequencing data. Incorporated into the TCR beta cDNA libraries were unique molecular identifiers, which served to reduce PCR and sequencing biases. TCRdb fed the PCR reads into MiXCR, producing one record per CDR3 protein. The table lists roughly 700,000 distinct CDR3 sequences, just under 30% of them singletons, with around 0.55% in the top ten. Which antigens these TCRs recognize remains unknown. General observations from the study: Comparison of patients with controls showed about 5 TRBV segments more frequent in patients, TRBV5-6, TRBV5-1 and TRBV20-1 among them.

The sequencing sample was made of blood. Source of these receptors: a girl aged 10 to 17 with multiple sclerosis.

This clonotype was counted between two and nine times. The V and J genes are TRBV10-2 and TRBJ2-3; either TRBD1 or TRBD2 may fit D (5 bases each). Trimming removed 5 bases from V and 4 bases from J, with 16 bases in between. This CDR3 has 15 residues. Germline CDR1 WSHSY, CDR2 SAAADI. CDR3 sequence: CASSKGTYGADTQYF. The DNA for the CDR3 is TGCGCCAGCAGTAAGGGGACGTACGGGGCAGATACGCAGTATTTT.

This clonotype was found once. The rearrangement links TRBV19 to TRBJ1-6; D uncertain. Germline V gene lookup returns CDR1 LNHDA and CDR2 SQIVND (reference sequence). Trimming removed 1 base at V and 4 bases at J, with 5 bases between. This CDR3 spans 14 amino acids. The CDR3 DNA follows: TGTGCCAGTAGTATAGCCGAATATAATTCACCCCTCCACTTT. Protein product: CASSIAEYNSPLHF.

This clonotype was found many times. The V gene is TRBV10-3, the J gene TRBJ2-3; possible D gene TRBD2, 5 bases. Trimming left V 8 bases short and J 5 bases short, with 17 bases between. This CDR3 has 14 residues. CDR1 ENHRY and CDR2 SYGVKD come from the germline V gene. CDR3 nucleotides: TGTGCCATCCGAGCTCGGGAATCGAGAGATACGCAGTATTTT. Translation gives CAIRARESRDTQYF.

This chain joins TRBV9 and TRBJ1-6; D is ambiguous. The CDR3 totals 15 residues. Trimming took 0 bases from V and 7 from J, leaving 11 bases between them. Germline CDR1 SGDLS, CDR2 YYNGEE. Here the CDR3 reads CASSVDPAGNSPLHF. In nucleotides, the CDR3 is TGTGCCAGCAGCGTAGACCCGGCGGGGAATTCACCCCTCCACTTT.

This chain joins TRBV5-6 and TRBJ1-6, with a weak D call TRBD1 (5 bases). This CDR3 is 18 amino acids long. CDR1 is SGHDT and CDR2 is YYEEEE in the germline V gene. Trimming cost V 3 bases and J 10 bases, with 26 bases left between them. The CDR3: CASSSSSRRMGVGSPLHF. CDR3 bases: TGTGCCAGCAGCTCCTCTAGTCGACGCATGGGGGTCGGATCACCCCTCCACTTT.

This clonotype was seen more than once but under ten times. The chain is built from TRBV7-9 and TRBJ1-2, with a tentative D call TRBD1 (5 bases). Trimming removed 5 bases from V and 4 bases from J, with 14 bases in between. Germline V gene data show CDR1 as SEHNR and CDR2 as FQNEAQ (reference sequence). CDR3 length: 14 residues. Here the CDR3 reads CASSPPGGTYGYTF. DNA for the CDR3: TGTGCCAGCAGCCCCCCGGGAGGGACCTATGGCTACACCTTC.

The gene calls are TRBV24-1 and TRBJ2-3; D is unresolved. V was pared by 2 bases and J by 6 bases, with 14 bases between. Germline values: CDR1 KGHDR, CDR2 SFDVKD. The CDR3 is 15 amino acids. CDR3 sequence reads: CATSDCRASMDTQYF. The CDR3 region has the DNA TGTGCCACCAGTGATTGTAGGGCATCAATGGATACGCAGTATTTT.

This clonotype has more than one count but fewer than ten. V and J are TRBV20-1 and TRBJ2-1, with 11 bases matching TRBD2. Trimming took 3 bases from V and 4 from J; bases not matched to a gene: 5. This CDR3 is built from 15 residues. CDR1 is DFQATT, CDR2 SNEGSKA, per germline (reference sequence). The CDR3 sequence: CSASKGLADYNEQFF. The CDR3 coding sequence is TGCAGTGCTAGTAAGGGACTAGCGGATTACAATGAGCAGTTCTTC.

This clonotype was found a few times. J is TRBJ2-5 and V is TRBV20-1; 11 bases are a match to TRBD1. Germline V gene data show CDR1 as DFQATT and CDR2 as SNEGSKA (reference sequence). The CDR3 runs to 14 residues. J gave up 5 bases and V 6 bases, and 8 bases lay outside the gene matches. CDR3 region: CSARSDRGQETQYF. The CDR3 bases are TGCAGTGCCCGATCGGACAGGGGGCAGGAGACCCAGTACTTC.

This clonotype turned up a few times. The DNA of the CDR3 is TGCAGCGTTGGGCAGGGATTCGAGACCCAGTACTTC. Its protein is CSVGQGFETQYF. The chain is built from TRBV29-1 and TRBJ2-5, with D perhaps TRBD1 (5 bases). Trimming shortened V by 4 bases and J by 5 bases, and 11 bases separated the two germline ends. The CDR3 has 12 residues. Germline V gene lookup returns CDR1 SQVTM and CDR2 ANQGSEA.

This clonotype occurred a few times. The chain employs TRBV20-1 and TRBJ2-1; the match to TRBD2 covers 7 bases. V dropped 2 bases and J dropped 0; count of bases not matched to a gene: 4. From germline, CDR1 is DFQATT and CDR2 SNEGSKA (reference sequence). The CDR3 is 15 amino acids. The CDR3 sequence: CSARSGESSYNEQFF. CDR3 nucleotides: TGCAGTGCTAGAAGCGGGGAGAGCTCCTACAATGAGCAGTTCTTC.

The chain uses TRBV5-1 and TRBJ1-2, with D possibly TRBD1 on 5 matching bases. Trimming took off 1 base at V and 4 bases at J, with 14 bases between the two ends. This CDR3 spans 15 amino acids. Looked up from germline, CDR1 is SGHRS and CDR2 is YFSETQ. The CDR3 region is CASSLRDPRSYGYTF. In nucleotides, the CDR3 is TGCGCCAGCAGCTTGAGGGACCCCCGGAGCTATGGCTACACCTTC.

The chain joins TRBV15 to TRBJ1-5, with D perhaps TRBD1 (6 bases). The CDR3 consists of 18 residues. CDR1 and CDR2 (germline): LNHNV, YYDKDF (reference sequence). The ends were cut back, 5 bases at V and 0 bases at J, with 20 bases in the middle. The CDR3 coding sequence is TGTGCCACCAGCGGAACAGGGACGGAAAGGGTTAGCAATCAGCCCCAGCATTTT. Protein sequence: CATSGTGTERVSNQPQHF.

The count of this clonotype is one. This sequence joins TRBV2 and TRBJ1-6; TRBD1 aligns across 7 bases. The CDR3 contains 15 residues. V lost 6 bases and J lost 6; bases outside the gene matches: 8. Germline assignment: CDR1 SNHLY and CDR2 FYNNEI. Here the CDR3 DNA reads TGTGCCAGCAGAGGGGGGGGGACAGTTAATTCACCCCTCCACTTT. It is translated as CASRGGGTVNSPLHF.

This chain joins TRBV25-1 and TRBJ1-2; D possibly corresponds to TRBD1 (5 bases). V lost 2 bases, J lost 4 bases, and 11 bases lay in between. The CDR3 covers 14 residues. CDR1 is MGHDK, CDR2 SYGVNS, per germline. CDR3 protein: CASSEPHRCYGYTF. The CDR3, as DNA: TGTGCCAGCAGTGAACCGCACAGGTGCTATGGCTACACCTTC.

There are a few counts of this clonotype. CDR3 coding DNA: TGCAGTGCCTCTCGTCCGGGACAGGGGTTTGGGGCCAACGTCCTGACTTTC. It yields the protein CSASRPGQGFGANVLTF. The chain joins TRBV20-1 to TRBJ2-6; the match to TRBD1 covers 10 bases. Trimming removed 6 bases from V and 3 bases from J; junction bases left unmatched: 11. The CDR3 covers 17 residues. Germline assignment: CDR1 DFQATT and CDR2 SNEGSKA (reference sequence).

The table lists this clonotype with a few counts. This chain connects TRBV7-8 to TRBJ2-3; 8 nucleotides line up with TRBD2. CDR1 and CDR2 from the germline V gene are SGHVS and FQNEAQ. The V gene end was trimmed by 6 bases and the J gene end by 6 bases; junction bases not matched to a gene: 17. The CDR3 is 17 residues long. As DNA, the CDR3 is TGTGCCAGCAGTTATCGGGAGAGGAGCGGGAGTTGGGATACGCAGTATTTT. Residues: CASSYRERSGSWDTQYF.

This clonotype was observed once. The chain combines TRBV2 with TRBJ1-2, with TRBD1 as a possible D gene (6 bases). With 7 bases removed from V and 7 bases from J, the gap between germline ends came to 22 bases. The germline CDR1 and CDR2 sequences are SNHLY and FYNNEI. The CDR3 length is 15 residues. CDR3 bases: TGTGCCAGCAATTCCCCCAGGGGTGGGATCCGTGGCTACACCTTC. Translated: CASNSPRGGIRGYTF.

The CDR3 loop reads CSLKRMNTEAFF. The CDR3 DNA sequence: TGCAGTCTAAAGAGAATGAACACTGAAGCTTTCTTT. This chain connects TRBV29-1 to TRBJ1-1; no clear D gene. The length of the CDR3 is 12 residues. Looked up from germline, CDR1 is SQVTM and CDR2 is ANQGSEA.

This clonotype was counted only a few times. This chain links TRBV5-1 with TRBJ2-3; D gene uncertain. Between the trimmed V and J ends, which lost 6 bases and 1 base, there was a span of 12 bases. The CDR3 is made up of 14 amino acids. Germline-derived CDR1 and CDR2 are SGHRS and YFSETQ. The CDR3 coding sequence is TGCGCCAGCACCCTAGGGCCGGGCACAGATACGCAGTATTTT. This gives the protein CASTLGPGTDTQYF.

The table lists this clonotype with a few counts. The V call is TRBV28, the J call TRBJ1-2; a possible D gene is TRBD1 (5 bases). The CDR3 extends over 14 amino acids. Germline CDR1 reads MDHEN; CDR2 reads SYDVKM. V was shortened by 6 bases and J by 4 bases, with 15 bases between the two germline ends. The CDR3 bases are TGTGCCAGCAGCGCCCCCCAGGGCCGCTATGGCTACACCTTC. It codes for CASSAPQGRYGYTF.

As regards this clonotype: The final CDR3 position lacks the conserved phenylalanine or tryptophan, pointing to a likely read error. This chain uses TRBV5-1 with TRBJ2-7; D is ambiguous. The CDR3 is made up of 16 amino acids. Germline V gene sequence: CDR1 SGHRS, CDR2 YFSETQ. The DNA of the CDR3 is TGCGACAGCAGCTTGGCATCCCGGGCGGCAAGGTACGAGCAGTACTGC. As protein: CDSSLASRAARYEQYC.

Regarding this clonotype: One end of the junction varies from germline; a read error may be responsible. This chain connects TRBV12-3 or TRBV12-4 to TRBJ2-3; 10 bases map to TRBD1. The CDR3 spans 15 residues. Written as DNA, the CDR3 is TGTGCCAGCAGACCGACAGGGGGCATCACAGATACGGAGTATTTT. Translating gives CASRPTGGITDTEYF.

This clonotype was seen repeatedly, ten times or more. The chain combines TRBV4-3 with TRBJ2-7, with D unclear. Germline CDR1 reads LGHNA; CDR2 reads YSLEER. V was cut by 0 bases and J by 2 bases, with 14 bases left in between. The CDR3 spans 16 residues. CDR3 loop: CASSQDGPGLPYEQYF. In DNA, the CDR3 is TGCGCCAGCAGCCAAGATGGGCCAGGCTTACCCTACGAGCAGTACTTC.

This clonotype was detected many times. J is TRBJ1-4 and V is TRBV25-1, with a possible D match to TRBD1 (5 bases). Per the germline V gene, CDR1 is MGHDK and CDR2 is SYGVNS. The CDR3 has 14 residues. V was trimmed by 7 bases and J by 7 bases, leaving 16 bases between them. The CDR3 sequence is CASTPGDASEKLFF. The CDR3 coding sequence is TGTGCCAGCACGCCGGGGGACGCCAGTGAAAAACTGTTTTTT.

Notes on this clonotype: The junction differs from germline at one of its ends, possibly a read error. The CDR3 coding sequence is TGCGCCAGCAGCCCCCCGGACAGAAGCACAGATACGCAGTATTTT. This sequence encodes CASSPPDRSTDTQYF. The gene calls are TRBV7-9 and TRBJ2-3; D may be TRBD1 (6 bases). The germline V gene has CDR1 SEHNR and CDR2 FQNEAQ (reference sequence). The length of the CDR3 is 15 residues.

V is TRBV5-1 and J is TRBJ2-2; unclear D gene. This CDR3 is 16 amino acids long. V lost 4 bases and J 3 bases, leaving 16 bases between the germline ends. From germline, CDR1 is SGHRS and CDR2 YFSETQ. As DNA, the CDR3 is TGCGCCAGCAGCCACGACCTCTCCCGGGACACCGGGGAGCTGTTTTTT. It translates to CASSHDLSRDTGELFF.

V and J are TRBV24-1 and TRBJ1-5; D uncertain. Germline assignment: CDR1 KGHDR and CDR2 SFDVKD. Trimming removed 4 bases from V and 4 bases from J, with 10 bases in between. The CDR3 consists of 14 residues. The CDR3 bases are TGTGCCACCAGTGAGCCGGCCTCGAATCAGCCCCAGCATTTT. It encodes CATSEPASNQPQHF.

The V and J genes are TRBV25-1 and TRBJ2-5, with unresolved D. The CDR3 covers 14 residues. V lost 2 bases and J 4 bases, leaving 11 bases between the germline ends. Per the germline V gene, CDR1 is MGHDK and CDR2 is SYGVNS. The CDR3, as DNA: TGTGCCAGCAGTGAAGGTGGGTCCAGAGAGACCCAGTACTTC. Translating gives CASSEGGSRETQYF.

This clonotype turned up a few times. The chain recombines TRBV15 with TRBJ2-5; no clear D. V was cut by 0 bases and J by 5 bases, with 13 bases left in between. The CDR3 covers 15 residues. CDR1 is LNHNV, CDR2 YYDKDF, per germline (reference sequence). CDR3 amino acids: CATSRDLEGLETQYF. The CDR3 DNA reads as TGTGCCACCAGCAGAGATTTGGAAGGTCTGGAGACCCAGTACTTC.

This chain links TRBV4-3 with TRBJ1-6; D unclear. CDR1 is LGHNA and CDR2 is YSLEER in the germline V gene. The CDR3 length is 15 residues. The V end was cut by 0 bases, the J end by 7 bases, with 10 bases between. The CDR3 loop is CASSQDRRKNSPLHF. The CDR3 DNA follows: TGCGCCAGCAGCCAAGATCGACGGAAGAATTCACCCCTCCACTTT.

On this clonotype: Its ends do not fully match the called genes, so a read error is possible. The genes are TRBV7-9 and TRBJ2-5; D not resolved. CDR3 size: 12 residues. Looked up from germline, CDR1 is SEHNR and CDR2 is FQNEAQ (reference sequence). CDR3 protein: CASASGLETQDF. Here the CDR3 DNA reads TGTGCCAGTGCCTCCGGTTTGGAGACCCAGGACTTC.